The subject of this entry is one T cell receptor beta chain. The antigen is not known. The sample belongs to a study of shared clonotypes between healthy human individuals. General study points: The diversity represented, both genetic and in exposure history, was limited by few donors. Among donors, sharing of clonotypes was expected to be affected by sequencing depth. Sorted-subset sequencing, rarefaction showed, was incomplete despite large depth. Naive CD4 clonotype sharing across several donors was 5% to 6%.

The data were produced by immunoSEQ multiplex PCR, yet TCRdb's version contains in-frame clones alone and is incomplete. The sample consists of about 2 million clones, around 95% of them appearing once. This CDR3 region has 16 residues. CDR1 is SGHDT and CDR2 is YYEEEE in the germline V gene. V shed 4 bases and J 0 bases; nucleotides not matched to a gene: 7. The V and J genes are TRBV5-6 and TRBJ1-3, with TRBD1 identical over 7 bases. The clonotype comes from a man between 18 and 35 years old in good health. Sequencing was done on a sample of naive CD4+ T cells sorted from blood. Subset noted: CD45RA+ positively selected. The CDR3 region has the DNA TGTGCCAGCAGCGAAACAGGGGATGGCTCTGGAAACACCATATATTTT. This codes for CASSETGDGSGNTIYF.